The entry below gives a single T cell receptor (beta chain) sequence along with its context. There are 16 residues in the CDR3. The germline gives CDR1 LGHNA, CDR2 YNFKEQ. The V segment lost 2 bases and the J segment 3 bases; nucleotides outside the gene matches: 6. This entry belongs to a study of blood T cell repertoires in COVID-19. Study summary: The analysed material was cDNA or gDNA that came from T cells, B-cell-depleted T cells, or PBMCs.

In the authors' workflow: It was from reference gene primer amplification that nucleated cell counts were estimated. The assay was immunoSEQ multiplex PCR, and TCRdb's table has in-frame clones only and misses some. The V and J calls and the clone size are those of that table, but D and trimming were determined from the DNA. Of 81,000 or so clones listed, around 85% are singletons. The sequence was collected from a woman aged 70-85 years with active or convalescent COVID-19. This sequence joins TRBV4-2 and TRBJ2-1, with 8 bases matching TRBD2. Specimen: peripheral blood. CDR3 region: CASSQSGGVLYNEQFF. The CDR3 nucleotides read TGTGCCAGCAGCCAAAGCGGGGGAGTCCTCTACAATGAGCAGTTCTTC.